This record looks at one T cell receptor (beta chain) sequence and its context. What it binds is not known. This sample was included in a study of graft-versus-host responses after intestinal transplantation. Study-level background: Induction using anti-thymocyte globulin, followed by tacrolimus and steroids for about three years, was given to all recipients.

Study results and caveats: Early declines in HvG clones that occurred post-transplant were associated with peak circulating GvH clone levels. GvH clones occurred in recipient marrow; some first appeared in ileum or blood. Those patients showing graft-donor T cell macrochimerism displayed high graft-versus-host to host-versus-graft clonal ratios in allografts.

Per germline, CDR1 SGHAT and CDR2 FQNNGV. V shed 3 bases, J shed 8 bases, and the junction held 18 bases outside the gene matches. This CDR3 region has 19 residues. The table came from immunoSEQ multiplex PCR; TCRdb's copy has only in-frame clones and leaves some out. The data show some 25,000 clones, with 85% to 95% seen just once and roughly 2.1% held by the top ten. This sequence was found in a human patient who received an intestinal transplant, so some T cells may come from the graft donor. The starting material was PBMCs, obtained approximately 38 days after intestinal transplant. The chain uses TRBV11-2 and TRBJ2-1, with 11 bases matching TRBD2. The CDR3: CASSFYSGRAGGGNDEQFF. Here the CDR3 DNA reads TGTGCCAGCAGCTTTTATAGCGGGAGGGCCGGGGGTGGCAATGATGAGCAGTTCTTC.